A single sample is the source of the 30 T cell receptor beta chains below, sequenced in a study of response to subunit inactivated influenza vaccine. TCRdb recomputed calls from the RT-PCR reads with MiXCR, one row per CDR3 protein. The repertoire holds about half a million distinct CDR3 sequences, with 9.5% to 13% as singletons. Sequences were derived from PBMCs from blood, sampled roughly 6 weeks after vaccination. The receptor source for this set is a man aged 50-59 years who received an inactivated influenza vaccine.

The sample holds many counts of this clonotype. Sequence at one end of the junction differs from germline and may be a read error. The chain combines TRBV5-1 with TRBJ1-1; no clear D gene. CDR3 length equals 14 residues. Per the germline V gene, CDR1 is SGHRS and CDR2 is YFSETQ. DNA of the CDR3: TGCGCCAGCAGCTTGGCCTTATCGGCAGGCGGTTTTAGCTTT. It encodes CASSLALSAGGFSF.

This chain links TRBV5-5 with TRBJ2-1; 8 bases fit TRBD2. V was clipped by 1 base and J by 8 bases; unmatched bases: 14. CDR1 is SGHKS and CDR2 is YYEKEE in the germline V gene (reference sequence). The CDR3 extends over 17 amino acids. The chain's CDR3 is CASSLRPPGGPMDEQFF. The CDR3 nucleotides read TGTGCCAGCAGCTTGAGGCCCCCGGGAGGGCCCATGGATGAGCAGTTCTTC.

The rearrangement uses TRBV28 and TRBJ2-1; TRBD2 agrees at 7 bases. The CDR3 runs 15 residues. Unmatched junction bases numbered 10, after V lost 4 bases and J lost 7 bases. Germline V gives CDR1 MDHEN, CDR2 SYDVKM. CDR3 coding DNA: TGTGCCAGCAGTTCACCGGGAGGAACGGCTAATGAGCAGTTCTTC. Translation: CASSSPGGTANEQFF. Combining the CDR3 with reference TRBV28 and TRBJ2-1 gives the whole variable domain DVKVTQSSRYLVKRTGEKVFLECVQDMDHENMFWYRQDPGLGLRLIYFSYDVKMKEKGDIPEGYSVSREKKERFSLILESASTNQTSMYLCASSSPGGTANEQFFGPGTRLTVL.

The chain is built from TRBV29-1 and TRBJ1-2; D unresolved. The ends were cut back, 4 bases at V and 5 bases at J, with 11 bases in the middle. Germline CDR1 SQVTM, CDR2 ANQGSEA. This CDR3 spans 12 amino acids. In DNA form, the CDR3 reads TGCAGCGTTGCGTCCGGGGATTATGGCTACACCTTC. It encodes CSVASGDYGYTF.

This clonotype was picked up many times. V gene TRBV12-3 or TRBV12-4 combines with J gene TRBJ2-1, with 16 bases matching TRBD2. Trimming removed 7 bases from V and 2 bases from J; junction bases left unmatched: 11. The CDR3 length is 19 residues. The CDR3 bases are TGTGCCAGCATTCACGGGACTAGCGGGAGGGCCCAAGCCTACAATGAGCAGTTCTTC. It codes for CASIHGTSGRAQAYNEQFF.

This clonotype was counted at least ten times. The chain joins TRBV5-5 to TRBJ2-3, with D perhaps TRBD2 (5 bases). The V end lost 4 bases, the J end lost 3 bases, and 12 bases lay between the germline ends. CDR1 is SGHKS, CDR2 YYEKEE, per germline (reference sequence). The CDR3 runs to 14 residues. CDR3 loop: CASSPLQRTDTQYF. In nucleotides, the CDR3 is TGTGCCAGCAGCCCTCTCCAGCGGACAGATACGCAGTATTTT.

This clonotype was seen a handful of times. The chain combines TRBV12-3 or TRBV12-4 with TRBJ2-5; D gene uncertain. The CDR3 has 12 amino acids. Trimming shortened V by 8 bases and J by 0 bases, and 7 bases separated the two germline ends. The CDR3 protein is CASGLNQETQYF. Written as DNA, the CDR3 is TGTGCCAGCGGGCTAAACCAAGAGACCCAGTACTTC.

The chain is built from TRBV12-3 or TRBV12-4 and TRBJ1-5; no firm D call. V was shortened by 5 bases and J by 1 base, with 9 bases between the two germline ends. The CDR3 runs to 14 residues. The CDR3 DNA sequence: TGTGCCAGCAGTATTGACACAAGCAATCAGCCCCAGCATTTT. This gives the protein CASSIDTSNQPQHF.

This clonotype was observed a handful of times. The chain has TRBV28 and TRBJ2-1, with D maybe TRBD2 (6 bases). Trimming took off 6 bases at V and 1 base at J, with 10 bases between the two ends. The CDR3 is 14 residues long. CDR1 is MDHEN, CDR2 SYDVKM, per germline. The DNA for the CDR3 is TGTGCCAGCAGCGCTAGCGCTTCCTACAATGAGCAGTTCTTC. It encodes CASSASASYNEQFF.

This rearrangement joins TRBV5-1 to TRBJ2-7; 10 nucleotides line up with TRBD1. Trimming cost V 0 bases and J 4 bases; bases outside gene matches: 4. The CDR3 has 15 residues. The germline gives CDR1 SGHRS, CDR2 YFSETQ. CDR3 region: CASSLGQGAQYEQYF. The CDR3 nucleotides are TGCGCCAGCAGCTTGGGACAGGGGGCGCAATACGAGCAGTACTTC.

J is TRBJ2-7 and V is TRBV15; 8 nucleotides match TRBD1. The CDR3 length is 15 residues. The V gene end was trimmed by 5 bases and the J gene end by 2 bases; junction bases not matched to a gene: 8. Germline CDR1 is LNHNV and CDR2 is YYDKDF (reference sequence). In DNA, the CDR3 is TGTGCCACCAGCTTCGCCGGGACAGGAGCCTACGAGCAGTACTTC. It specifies CATSFAGTGAYEQYF. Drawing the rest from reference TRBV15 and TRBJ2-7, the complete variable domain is DAMVIQNPRYQVTQFGKPVTLSCSQTLNHNVMYWYQQKSSQAPKLLFHYYDKDFNNEADTPDNFQSRRPNTSFCFLDIRSPGLGDTAMYLCATSFAGTGAYEQYFGPGTRLTVT.

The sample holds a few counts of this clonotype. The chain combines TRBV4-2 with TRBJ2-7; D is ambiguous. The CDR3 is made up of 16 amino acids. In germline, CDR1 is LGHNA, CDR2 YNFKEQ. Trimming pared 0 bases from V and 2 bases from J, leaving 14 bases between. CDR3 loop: CASSQDGNTLTYEQYF. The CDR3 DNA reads TGTGCCAGCAGCCAAGATGGAAACACCCTGACCTACGAGCAGTACTTC.

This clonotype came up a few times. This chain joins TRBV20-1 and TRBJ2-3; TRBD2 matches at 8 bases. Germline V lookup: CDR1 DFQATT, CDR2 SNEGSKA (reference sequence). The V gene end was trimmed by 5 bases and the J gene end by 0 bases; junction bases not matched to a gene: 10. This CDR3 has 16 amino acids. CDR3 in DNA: TGCAGTGCTTTTTCCGCGGGGGGATCTAGCACAGATACGCAGTATTTT. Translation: CSAFSAGGSSTDTQYF.

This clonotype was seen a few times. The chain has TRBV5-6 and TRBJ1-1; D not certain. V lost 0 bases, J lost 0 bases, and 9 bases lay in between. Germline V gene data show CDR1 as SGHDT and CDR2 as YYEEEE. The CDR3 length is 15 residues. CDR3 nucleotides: TGTGCCAGCAGCTTGGCCCAGGTCCTGAACACTGAAGCTTTCTTT. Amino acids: CASSLAQVLNTEAFF.

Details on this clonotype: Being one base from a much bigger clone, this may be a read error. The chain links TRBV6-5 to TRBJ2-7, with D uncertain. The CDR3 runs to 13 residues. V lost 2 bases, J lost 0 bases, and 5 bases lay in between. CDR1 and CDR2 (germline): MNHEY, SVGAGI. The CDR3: CASSYESSYEQYF. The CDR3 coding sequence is TGTGCCAGCAGTTACGAGAGCTCCTACGAGCAGTACTTC.

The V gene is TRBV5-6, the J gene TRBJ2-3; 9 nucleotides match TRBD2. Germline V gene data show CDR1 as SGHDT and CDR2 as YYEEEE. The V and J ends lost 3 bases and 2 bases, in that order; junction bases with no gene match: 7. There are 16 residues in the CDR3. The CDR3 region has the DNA TGTGCCAGCAGCTCTTATAGCGGGGGAAACACAGATACGCAGTATTTT. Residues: CASSSYSGGNTDTQYF.

CDR3 in DNA: TGCAGCGTTGACAGGGACAGTGGCATGGGGGCTGAAGCTTTCTTT. Its protein is CSVDRDSGMGAEAFF. The chain employs TRBV29-1 and TRBJ1-1; 7 bases match TRBD1. The length of the CDR3 is 15 residues. CDR1 and CDR2 (germline): SQVTM, ANQGSEA. J lost 6 bases, V lost 3 bases, and 13 bases had no gene match.

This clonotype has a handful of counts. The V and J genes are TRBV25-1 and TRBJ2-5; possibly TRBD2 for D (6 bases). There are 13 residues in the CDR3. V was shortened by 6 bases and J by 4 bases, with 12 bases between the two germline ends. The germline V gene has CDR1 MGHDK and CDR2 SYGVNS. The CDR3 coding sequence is TGTGCCAGCAGCGCGACTAGAGTAGAGACCCAGTACTTC. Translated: CASSATRVETQYF.

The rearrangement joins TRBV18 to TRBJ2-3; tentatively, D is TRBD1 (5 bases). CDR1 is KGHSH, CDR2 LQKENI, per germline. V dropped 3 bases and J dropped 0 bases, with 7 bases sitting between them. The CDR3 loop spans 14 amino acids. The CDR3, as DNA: TGTGCCAGCTCACCGACAGAAAGCACAGATACGCAGTATTTT. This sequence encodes CASSPTESTDTQYF.

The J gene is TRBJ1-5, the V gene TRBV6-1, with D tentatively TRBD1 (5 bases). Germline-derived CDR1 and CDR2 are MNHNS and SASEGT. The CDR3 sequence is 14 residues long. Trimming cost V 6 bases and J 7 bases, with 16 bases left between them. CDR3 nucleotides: TGTGCCAGCAGCTCACCCCAGGGTATACAGCCCCAGCATTTT. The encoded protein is CASSSPQGIQPQHF.

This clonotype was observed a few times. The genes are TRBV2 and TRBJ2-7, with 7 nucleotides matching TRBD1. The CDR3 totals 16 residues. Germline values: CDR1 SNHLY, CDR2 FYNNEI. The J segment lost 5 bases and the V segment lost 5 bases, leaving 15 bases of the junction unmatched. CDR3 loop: CASSYSGQGVIDEQYF. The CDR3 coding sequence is TGTGCCAGCAGTTACTCGGGGCAGGGGGTAATCGACGAGCAGTACTTC.

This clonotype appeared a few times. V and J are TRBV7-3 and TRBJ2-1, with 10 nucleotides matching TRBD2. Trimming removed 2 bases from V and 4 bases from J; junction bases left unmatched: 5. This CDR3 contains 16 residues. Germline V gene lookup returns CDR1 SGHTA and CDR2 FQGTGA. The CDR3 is CASSLYGTSEYNEQFF. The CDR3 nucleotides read TGTGCCAGCAGCTTATACGGGACTAGCGAATACAATGAGCAGTTCTTC.

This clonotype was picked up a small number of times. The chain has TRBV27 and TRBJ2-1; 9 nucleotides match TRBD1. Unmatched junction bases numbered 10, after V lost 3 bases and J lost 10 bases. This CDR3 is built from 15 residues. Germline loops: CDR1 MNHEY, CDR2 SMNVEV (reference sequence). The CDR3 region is CASSLGGTGWVEQFF. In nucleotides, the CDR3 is TGTGCCAGCAGTTTGGGGGGGACAGGGTGGGTCGAGCAGTTCTTC.

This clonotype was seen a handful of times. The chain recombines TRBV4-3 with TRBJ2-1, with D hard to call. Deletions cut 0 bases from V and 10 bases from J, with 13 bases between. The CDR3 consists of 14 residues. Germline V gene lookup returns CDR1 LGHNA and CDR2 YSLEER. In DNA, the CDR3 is TGCGCCAGCAGCCAAGATGAATTCCAGGTAGAGCAGTTCTTC. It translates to CASSQDEFQVEQFF.

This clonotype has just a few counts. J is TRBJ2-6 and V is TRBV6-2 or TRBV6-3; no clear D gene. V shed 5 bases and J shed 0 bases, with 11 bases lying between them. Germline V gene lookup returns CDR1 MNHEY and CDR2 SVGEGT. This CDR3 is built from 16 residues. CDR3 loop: CASSPIRSSGANVLTF. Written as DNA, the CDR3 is TGTGCCAGCAGTCCGATCCGAAGCTCTGGGGCCAACGTCCTGACTTTC.

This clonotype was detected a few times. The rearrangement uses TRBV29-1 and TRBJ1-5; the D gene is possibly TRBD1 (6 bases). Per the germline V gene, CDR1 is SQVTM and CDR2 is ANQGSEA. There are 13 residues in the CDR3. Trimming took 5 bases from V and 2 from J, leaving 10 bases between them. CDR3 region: CSVQSGGNQPQHF. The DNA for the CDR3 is TGCAGCGTTCAATCAGGGGGCAATCAGCCCCAGCATTTT.

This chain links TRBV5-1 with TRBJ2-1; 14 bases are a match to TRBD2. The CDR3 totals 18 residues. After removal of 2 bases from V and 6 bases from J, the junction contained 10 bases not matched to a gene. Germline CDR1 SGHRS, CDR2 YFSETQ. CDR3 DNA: TGCGCCAGCAGCTTTGGACTAGCGGGGGGACGGTCACCCAATGAGCAGTTCTTC. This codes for CASSFGLAGGRSPNEQFF.

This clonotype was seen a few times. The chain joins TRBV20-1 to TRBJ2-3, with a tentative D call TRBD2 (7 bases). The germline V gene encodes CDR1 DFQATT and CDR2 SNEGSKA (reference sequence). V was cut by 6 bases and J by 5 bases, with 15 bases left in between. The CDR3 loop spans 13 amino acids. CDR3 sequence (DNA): TGCAGTGCCCGGGGGGCCGCTGGAGATACGCAGTATTTT. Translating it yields CSARGAAGDTQYF.

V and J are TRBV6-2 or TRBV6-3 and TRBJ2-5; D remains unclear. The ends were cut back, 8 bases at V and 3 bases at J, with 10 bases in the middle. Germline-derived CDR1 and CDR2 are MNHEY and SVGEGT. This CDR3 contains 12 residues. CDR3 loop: CASRPSEETQYF. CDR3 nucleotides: TGTGCCAGCCGACCCAGCGAAGAGACCCAGTACTTC.

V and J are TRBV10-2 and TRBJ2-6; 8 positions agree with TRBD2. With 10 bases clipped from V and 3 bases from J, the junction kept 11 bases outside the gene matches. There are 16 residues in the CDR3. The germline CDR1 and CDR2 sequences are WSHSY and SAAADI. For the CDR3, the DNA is TGCGCCACCGGGGGGGGGCGAGGGTATGGGGCCAACGTCCTGACTTTC. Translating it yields CATGGGRGYGANVLTF.